This TCR beta chain appears in the sequencing data of a study of T cells in women clearing cervical HPV infection. Study context: Controls' single incident HPV16 infection cleared within 12 months without precancer. Whole-study results and caveats: Repertoire richness, not evenness, was significantly elevated in CIN3+ cases versus controls. Cases carried less TRBV6-7 than controls: 0.11% versus 0.16%.

All participants had a single incident cervical HPV16 infection, and prevalent HPV16 infections were excluded. The V end was cut by 7 bases, the J end by 6 bases, with 16 bases between. Germline CDR1 and CDR2: LNHDA and SQIVND (reference sequence). The CDR3 length is 15 residues. Regarding this clone: Its antigen remains unknown. The read gets to within 3 residues of the CDR3 end, and the germline J gene fills in the rest.

Sequenced by immunoSEQ multiplex PCR; TCRdb stores in-frame clones only, minus some. The table lists about 30,000 clones. The chain employs TRBV19 and TRBJ1-6, with D perhaps TRBD1 (5 bases). The clonotype comes from a woman aged 18 to 69 with a cervical HPV16 infection that either progressed to CIN3+ or cleared (not recorded which). The source material was blood buffy coat. CDR3 residues: CASTLITGGNSPLHF. The CDR3 bases that were read are TGTGCCAGTACTCTAATCACAGGTGGTAATTCACCC.